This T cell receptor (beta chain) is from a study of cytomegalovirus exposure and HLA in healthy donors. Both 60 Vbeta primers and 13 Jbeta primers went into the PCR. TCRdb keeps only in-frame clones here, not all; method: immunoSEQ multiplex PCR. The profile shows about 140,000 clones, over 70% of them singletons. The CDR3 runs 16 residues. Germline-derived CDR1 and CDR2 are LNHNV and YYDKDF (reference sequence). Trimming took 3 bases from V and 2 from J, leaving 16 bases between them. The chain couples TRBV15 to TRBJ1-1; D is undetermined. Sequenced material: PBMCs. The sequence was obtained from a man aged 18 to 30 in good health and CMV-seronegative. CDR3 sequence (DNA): TGTGCCACCAGCAGCGAGATCGGACTGAGTAACACTGAAGCTTTCTTT. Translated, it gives CATSSEIGLSNTEAFF.